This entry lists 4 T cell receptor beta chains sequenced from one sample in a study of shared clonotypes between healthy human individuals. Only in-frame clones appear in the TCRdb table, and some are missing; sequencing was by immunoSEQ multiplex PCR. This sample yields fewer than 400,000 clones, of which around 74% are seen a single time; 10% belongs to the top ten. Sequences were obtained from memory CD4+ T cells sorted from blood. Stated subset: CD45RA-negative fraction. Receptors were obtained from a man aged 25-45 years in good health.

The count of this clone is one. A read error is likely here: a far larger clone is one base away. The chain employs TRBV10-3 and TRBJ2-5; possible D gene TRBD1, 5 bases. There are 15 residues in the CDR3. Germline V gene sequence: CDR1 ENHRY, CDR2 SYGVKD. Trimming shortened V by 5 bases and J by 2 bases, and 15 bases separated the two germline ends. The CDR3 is CAISKGRASQETQYF. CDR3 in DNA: TGTGCCATCAGTAAAGGCAGGGCTTCTCAAGAGACCCAGTACTTC.

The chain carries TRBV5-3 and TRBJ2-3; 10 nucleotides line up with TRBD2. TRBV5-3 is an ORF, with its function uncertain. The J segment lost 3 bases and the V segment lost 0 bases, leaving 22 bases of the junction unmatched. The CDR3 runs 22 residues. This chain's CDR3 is CARSLAFLGRASGRVGTDTQYF. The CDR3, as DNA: TGTGCCAGAAGCTTGGCTTTTTTGGGCCGGGCTAGCGGGAGAGTTGGGACAGATACGCAGTATTTT.

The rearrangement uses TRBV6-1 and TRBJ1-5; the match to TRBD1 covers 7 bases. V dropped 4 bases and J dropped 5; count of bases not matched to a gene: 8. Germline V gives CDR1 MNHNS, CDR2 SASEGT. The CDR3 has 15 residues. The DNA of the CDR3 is TGTGCCAGCAGTGCAGGGACAGCGTTTTATCAGCCCCAGCATTTT. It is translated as CASSAGTAFYQPQHF.

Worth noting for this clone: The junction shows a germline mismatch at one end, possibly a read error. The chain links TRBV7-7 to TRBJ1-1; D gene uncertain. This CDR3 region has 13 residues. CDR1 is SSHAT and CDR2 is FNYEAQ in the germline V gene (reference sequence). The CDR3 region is CASSLRKDTEAFF. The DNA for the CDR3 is TGTGCTAGCAGCCTCCGAAAGGACACTGAAGCTTTCTTT.